Each of the 20 T cell receptor beta chains below was sequenced from the same sample in a study of blood T cell repertoires in COVID-19. Some clones are missing from TCRdb's copy, which holds only in-frame ones; the method was immunoSEQ multiplex PCR. Of around 61,000 clones in the sample, roughly 81% were seen once. The sample consisted of peripheral blood. The receptors originated from a man older than 75 with acute or convalescent COVID-19.

The chain uses TRBV28 and TRBJ1-5, with a weak D call TRBD1 (5 bases). V lost 7 bases and J lost 5, with 12 bases in between. CDR1 and CDR2 (germline): MDHEN, SYDVKM. CDR3 length: 13 amino acids. CDR3 amino acids: CASIPGRDQPQHF. The CDR3 bases are TGTGCCAGCATCCCGGGCAGGGATCAGCCCCAGCATTTT.

The rearrangement uses TRBV2 and TRBJ1-1; 10 bases match TRBD1. This CDR3 has 14 amino acids. The V gene end was trimmed by 6 bases and the J gene end by 1 base; junction bases not matched to a gene: 2. CDR1 and CDR2 from the germline V gene are SNHLY and FYNNEI. The CDR3, as DNA: TGTGCCAGCAGCCGACAGGGGGCGAACACTGAAGCTTTCTTT. Translating it yields CASSRQGANTEAFF.

The chain links TRBV3-1 (or the pseudogene TRBV3-2) to TRBJ2-5, with 7 bases that match TRBD2. V gave up 4 bases and J gave up 5 bases; unmatched junction bases: 4. The length of the CDR3 is 13 residues. Germline V gives CDR1 LGHDT, CDR2 YNNKEL (reference sequence). The CDR3, as DNA: TGTGCCAGCAGCCTGGGAGGGGTGGAGACCCAGTACTTC. As protein: CASSLGGVETQYF.

V gene TRBV20-1 combines with J gene TRBJ1-1, with 9 bases aligning to TRBD1. CDR1 is DFQATT, CDR2 SNEGSKA, per germline (reference sequence). CDR3 length: 11 residues. V lost 6 bases and J lost 10; bases outside the gene matches: 6. CDR3 DNA: TGCAGTGCGGGACAGGGTGCGGTAGCTTTCTTT. This gives the protein CSAGQGAVAFF.

This chain joins TRBV12-3 or TRBV12-4 and TRBJ2-3; maybe TRBD2 (6 bases). V shed 6 bases and J shed 1 base, with 8 bases lying between them. The CDR3 loop spans 13 amino acids. The CDR3: CASSGGGTDTQYF. Written as DNA, the CDR3 is TGTGCCAGCAGCGGGGGAGGCACAGATACGCAGTATTTT.

The chain uses TRBV5-1 and TRBJ2-3; 8 bases align to TRBD1. The germline gives CDR1 SGHRS, CDR2 YFSETQ. This CDR3 contains 15 residues. Trimming cost V 0 bases and J 8 bases; bases outside gene matches: 8. The CDR3 bases are TGCGCCAGCAGCTTGGCCAGCGGACAGGGCGTTACGCAGTATTTT. Protein product: CASSLASGQGVTQYF.

This sequence joins TRBV9 and TRBJ2-7; 7 bases align to TRBD2. After removal of 4 bases from V and 3 bases from J, the junction contained 7 bases not matched to a gene. The CDR3 length is 14 residues. Germline V gene sequence: CDR1 SGDLS, CDR2 YYNGEE. In DNA form, the CDR3 reads TGTGCCAGCAGCCCCCGGGAGGCCCACTACGAGCAGTACTTC. Its translation is CASSPREAHYEQYF.

The J gene is TRBJ1-4, the V gene TRBV4-1; 9 bases agree with TRBD1. This CDR3 spans 15 amino acids. In germline, CDR1 is MGHRA, CDR2 YSYEKL. Trimming cost V 4 bases and J 0 bases; bases outside gene matches: 0. The CDR3 DNA is TGCGCCAGCAGCCGGGACAGGGCAACTAATGAAAAACTGTTTTTT. The encoded protein is CASSRDRATNEKLFF.

The rearrangement uses TRBV18 and TRBJ2-7; possibly TRBD1 for D (6 bases). CDR1 and CDR2 from the germline V gene are KGHSH and LQKENI. The CDR3 runs to 15 residues. V lost 3 bases and J lost 2, with 14 bases in between. The CDR3 region is CASSPRGGSPYEQYF. The CDR3 DNA is TGTGCCAGCTCACCCCGAGGGGGATCCCCCTACGAGCAGTACTTC.

The rearrangement links TRBV5-1 to TRBJ2-7; 7 bases match TRBD1. Germline V lookup: CDR1 SGHRS, CDR2 YFSETQ. The CDR3 covers 13 residues. The J segment lost 7 bases and the V segment lost 5 bases, leaving 9 bases of the junction unmatched. The CDR3 here is CASSTGTEEEQYF. CDR3 DNA sequence: TGCGCCAGCAGTACCGGGACAGAGGAGGAGCAGTACTTC.

The chain links TRBV5-8 to TRBJ1-2, with D possibly being TRBD1 (6 bases). The V gene's germline CDR1 is SGHTS and CDR2 YDEGEE. CDR3 length equals 14 residues. V was trimmed by 1 base and J by 4 bases, leaving 11 bases between them. The CDR3 DNA reads TGTGCCAGCAGCTTGCAGGGGCGGTTCTATGGCTACACCTTC. The encoded protein is CASSLQGRFYGYTF.

The V gene is TRBV5-6, the J gene TRBJ1-2; 7 nucleotides align to TRBD1. V trimming: 0 bases; J trimming: 4 bases; junction bases outside the gene matches: 6. CDR1 and CDR2 from the germline V gene are SGHDT and YYEEEE. The CDR3 length is 15 residues. The CDR3 nucleotides read TGTGCCAGCAGCTTGGAGAGGGGGCAGGGCTATGGCTACACCTTC. It specifies CASSLERGQGYGYTF.

The gene calls are TRBV5-5 and TRBJ2-2; D is uncertain. The germline V and J ends were trimmed by 5 bases and 4 bases, with 9 bases remaining between them. The CDR3 totals 13 residues. CDR1 SGHKS and CDR2 YYEKEE come from the germline V gene (reference sequence). CDR3 in amino acids: CASRQQLTGELFF. The CDR3 DNA reads as TGTGCCAGCAGACAACAGCTCACCGGGGAGCTGTTTTTT.

The V call is TRBV9, the J call TRBJ2-7; 9 bases line up with TRBD1. Germline CDR1 and CDR2: SGDLS and YYNGEE. The J segment lost 2 bases and the V segment lost 3 bases, leaving 6 bases of the junction unmatched. CDR3 length: 15 residues. The CDR3 is CASSETGGSPYEQYF. In DNA form, the CDR3 reads TGTGCCAGCAGCGAGACAGGGGGGTCACCCTACGAGCAGTACTTC.

The genes are TRBV12-3 or TRBV12-4 and TRBJ2-3; D gene unclear. There are 12 residues in the CDR3. With 2 bases removed from V and 2 bases from J, the gap between germline ends came to 2 bases. The CDR3, as DNA: TGTGCCAGCAGTTTATACACAGATACGCAGTATTTT. Encoded protein: CASSLYTDTQYF.

CDR3 in DNA: TGTGCCAGCGGACTTAGGATCCGAGGCCGCGAGCAGTACTTC. Translation: CASGLRIRGREQYF. The chain has TRBV28 and TRBJ2-7; D perhaps matches TRBD2 (5 bases). Germline assignment: CDR1 MDHEN and CDR2 SYDVKM. Trimming removed 8 bases at V and 6 bases at J, with 20 bases between. This CDR3 contains 14 residues.

The chain employs TRBV6-5 and TRBJ2-4, with D possibly being TRBD1 (9 bases). This CDR3 comprises 14 residues. V dropped 5 bases and J dropped 7 bases, with 15 bases sitting between them. Germline assignment: CDR1 MNHEY and CDR2 SVGAGI. In DNA, the CDR3 is TGTGCCAGCAGTCGGGGGGGACAGGGTAACATTCAGTACTTC. Its translation is CASSRGGQGNIQYF.

The rearrangement joins TRBV6-2 or TRBV6-3 to TRBJ2-7, with D unresolved. The CDR3 totals 15 residues. Germline V gives CDR1 MNHEY, CDR2 SVGEGT. V lost 4 bases to trimming and J lost 2 bases, with 15 bases between them. The CDR3 loop is CASSSRRSITYEQYF. The CDR3 nucleotides read TGTGCCAGCAGTTCTAGACGCAGCATTACCTACGAGCAGTACTTC.

This clone has a handful of counts. V usage is TRBV2 and J usage is TRBJ1-1; D uncertain. The CDR3 runs to 13 residues. The V gene lost 11 bases and the J gene lost 11 bases, with 24 bases spanning the gap. In germline, CDR1 is SNHLY, CDR2 FYNNEI. The CDR3 loop reads CASTVGRRLVAFF. The DNA of the CDR3 is TGTGCCTCCACGGTGGGGAGACGCCTTGTCGCTTTCTTT.

J is TRBJ1-6 and V is TRBV30; D not certain. V gave up 5 bases and J gave up 10 bases, with 9 bases separating them. From germline, CDR1 is GTSNPN and CDR2 SVGIG (reference sequence). The CDR3 consists of 11 residues. The CDR3 spells CAWGPLSPLHF. As DNA, the CDR3 is TGTGCCTGGGGACCCCTGTCACCCCTCCACTTT.